The clone carrying this T cell receptor beta chain was detected a few times. Its antigen is not known. The data stem from a study of CD8 T cells in ankylosing spondylitis. Study-level points and caveats: Matched ankylosing spondylitis synovial fluid reportedly contained a significantly enriched population of disease-linked clones. Ankylosing spondylitis blood appeared to carry a characteristic TCR beta motif of under ten highly homologous variants.

Germline V lookup: CDR1 LNHNV, CDR2 YYDKDF (reference sequence). This CDR3 is 15 amino acids long. Unmatched junction bases numbered 0, after V lost 3 bases and J lost 2 bases. TCRdb itself ran the 5' RACE reads through MiXCR, one entry per CDR3 protein. The sample carries some 700,000 distinct CDR3 sequences, under 20% recorded once. The clonotype was recovered from a male donor with ankylosing spondylitis. Sequencing used blood, either unsorted or a sorted T cell fraction (not recorded which). This sequence joins TRBV15 and TRBJ2-5, with 13 bases matching TRBD2. CDR3: CATSRTSGGQETQYF. In DNA form, the CDR3 reads TGTGCCACCAGCAGGACTAGCGGGGGGCAAGAGACCCAGTACTTC.